Detailed here is one TCR beta chain. The entry originates in a study of blood T cell repertoires in COVID-19. Study-wide background: Some COVID-19 samples were acute and others convalescent; all came from the United States, Italy and Spain.

Sequencing used immunoSEQ multiplex PCR; TCRdb keeps in-frame clones, though not all of them. This table has 350,000 or so clones, 88% appearing once. Germline CDR1 reads SGHAT; CDR2 reads FQNNGV. CDR3 length: 15 residues. The V end was cut by 5 bases, the J end by 0 bases, with 12 bases between. This rearrangement joins TRBV11-2 to TRBJ2-3, with a weak D call TRBD2 (6 bases). The specimen sequenced was PBMCs or T cells enriched from blood (not recorded which). This receptor was identified in a woman aged 30 to 39 who had been exposed to COVID-19. The CDR3 region has the DNA TGTGCCAGCAGCCATGGGACTCCGAGCACAGATACGCAGTATTTT. Its translation: CASSHGTPSTDTQYF.